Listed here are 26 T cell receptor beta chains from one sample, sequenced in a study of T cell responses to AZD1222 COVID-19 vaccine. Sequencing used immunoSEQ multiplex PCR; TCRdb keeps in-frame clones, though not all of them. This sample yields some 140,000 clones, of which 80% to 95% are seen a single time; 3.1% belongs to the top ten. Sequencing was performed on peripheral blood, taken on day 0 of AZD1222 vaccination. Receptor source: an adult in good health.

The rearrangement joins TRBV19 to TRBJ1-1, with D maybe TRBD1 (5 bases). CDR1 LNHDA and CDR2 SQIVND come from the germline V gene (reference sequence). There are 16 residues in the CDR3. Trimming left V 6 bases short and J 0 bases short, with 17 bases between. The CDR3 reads CASSTTGGSMNTEAFF. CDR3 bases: TGTGCCAGTAGCACAACTGGGGGGTCGATGAACACTGAAGCTTTCTTT.

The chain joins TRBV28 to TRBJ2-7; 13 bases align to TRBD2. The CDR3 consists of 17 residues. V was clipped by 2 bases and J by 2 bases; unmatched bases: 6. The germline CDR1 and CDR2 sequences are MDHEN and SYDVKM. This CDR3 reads CASSLTSGRAAPYEQYF. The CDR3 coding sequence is TGTGCCAGCAGTTTAACTAGCGGGAGGGCCGCCCCCTACGAGCAGTACTTC.

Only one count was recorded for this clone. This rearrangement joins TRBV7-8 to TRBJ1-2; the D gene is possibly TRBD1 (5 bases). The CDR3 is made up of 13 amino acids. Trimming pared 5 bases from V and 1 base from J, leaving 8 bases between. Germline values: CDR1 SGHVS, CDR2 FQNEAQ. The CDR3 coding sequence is TGTGCCAGCAGCGACAGCCTTAACTATGGCTACACCTTC. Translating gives CASSDSLNYGYTF.

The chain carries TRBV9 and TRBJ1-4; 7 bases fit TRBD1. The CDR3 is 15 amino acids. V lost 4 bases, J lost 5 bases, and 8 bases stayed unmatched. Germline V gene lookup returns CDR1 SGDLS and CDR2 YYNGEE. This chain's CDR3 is CASSPTGVPNEKLFF. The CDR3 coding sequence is TGTGCCAGCAGCCCTACAGGGGTCCCAAATGAAAAACTGTTTTTT. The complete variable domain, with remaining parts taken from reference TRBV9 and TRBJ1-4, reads DSGVTQTPKHLITATGQRVTLRCSPRSGDLSVYWYQQSLDQGLQFLIQYYNGEERAKGNILERFSAQQFPDLHSELNLSSLELGDSALYFCASSPTGVPNEKLFFGSGTQLSVL.

CDR3 loop: CASSITSHGPYEQYF. The CDR3 DNA sequence: TGTGCCAGTAGTATCACGAGCCACGGGCCGTACGAGCAGTACTTC. The chain has TRBV19 and TRBJ2-7; no clear D gene. Germline V gives CDR1 LNHDA, CDR2 SQIVND (reference sequence). CDR3 size: 15 residues. V lost 3 bases, J lost 4 bases, and 16 bases lay in between.

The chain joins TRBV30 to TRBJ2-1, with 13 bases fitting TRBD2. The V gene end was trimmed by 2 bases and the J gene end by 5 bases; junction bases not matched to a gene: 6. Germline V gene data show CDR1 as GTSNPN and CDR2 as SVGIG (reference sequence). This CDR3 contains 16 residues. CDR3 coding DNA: TGTGCCTGGAGTCGGGGACTAGCGGGACCCCACAATGAGCAGTTCTTC. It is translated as CAWSRGLAGPHNEQFF.

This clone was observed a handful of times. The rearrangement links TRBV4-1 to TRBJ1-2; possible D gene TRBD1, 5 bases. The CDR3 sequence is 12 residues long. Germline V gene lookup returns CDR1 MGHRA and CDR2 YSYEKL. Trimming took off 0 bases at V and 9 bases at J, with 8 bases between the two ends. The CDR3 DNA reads TGCGCCAGCAGCCAAGAGAGGGGAAGCTACACCTTC. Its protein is CASSQERGSYTF.

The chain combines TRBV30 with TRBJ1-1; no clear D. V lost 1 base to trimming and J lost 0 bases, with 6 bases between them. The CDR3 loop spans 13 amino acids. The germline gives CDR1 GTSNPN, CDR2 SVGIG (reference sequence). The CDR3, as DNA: TGTGCCTGGAGTGAGGGTTTGAACACTGAAGCTTTCTTT. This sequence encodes CAWSEGLNTEAFF.

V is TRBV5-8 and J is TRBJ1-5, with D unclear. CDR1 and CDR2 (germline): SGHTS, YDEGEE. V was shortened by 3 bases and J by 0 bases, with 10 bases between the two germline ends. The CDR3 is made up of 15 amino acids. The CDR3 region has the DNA TGTGCCAGCAGCTCTCGTCGTTATAGCAATCAGCCCCAGCATTTT. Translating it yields CASSSRRYSNQPQHF.

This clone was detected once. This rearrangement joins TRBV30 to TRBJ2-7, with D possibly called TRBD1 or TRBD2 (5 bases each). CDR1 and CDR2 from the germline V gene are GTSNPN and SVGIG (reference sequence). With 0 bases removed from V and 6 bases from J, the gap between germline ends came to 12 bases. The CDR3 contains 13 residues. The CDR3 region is CAWSVRGLSEQYF. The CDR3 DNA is TGTGCCTGGAGTGTACGGGGCCTCTCCGAGCAGTACTTC.

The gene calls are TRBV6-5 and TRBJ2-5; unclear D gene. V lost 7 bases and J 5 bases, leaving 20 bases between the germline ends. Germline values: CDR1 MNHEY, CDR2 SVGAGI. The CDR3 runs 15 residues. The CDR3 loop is CASTQSIGEVETQYF. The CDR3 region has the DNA TGTGCCAGCACTCAAAGTATAGGAGAGGTCGAGACCCAGTACTTC.

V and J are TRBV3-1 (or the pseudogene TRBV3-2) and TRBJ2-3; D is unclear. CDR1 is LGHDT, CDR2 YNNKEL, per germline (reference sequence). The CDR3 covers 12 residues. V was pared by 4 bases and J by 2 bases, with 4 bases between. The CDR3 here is CASSPHTDTQYF. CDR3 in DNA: TGTGCCAGCAGCCCACACACAGATACGCAGTATTTT.

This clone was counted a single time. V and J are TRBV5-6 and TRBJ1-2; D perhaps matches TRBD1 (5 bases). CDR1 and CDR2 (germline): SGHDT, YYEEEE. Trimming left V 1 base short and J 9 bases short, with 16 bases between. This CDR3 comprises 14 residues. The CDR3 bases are TGTGCCAGCAGCTTGTTGACGGGGACGGGAAGCTACACCTTC. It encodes CASSLLTGTGSYTF.

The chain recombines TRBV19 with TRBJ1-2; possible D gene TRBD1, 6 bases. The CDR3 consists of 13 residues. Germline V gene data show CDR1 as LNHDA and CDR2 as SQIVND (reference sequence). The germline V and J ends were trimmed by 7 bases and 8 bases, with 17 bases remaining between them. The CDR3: CASNPLAGEGYTF. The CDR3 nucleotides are TGTGCCAGTAACCCCCTTGCAGGGGAAGGCTACACCTTC. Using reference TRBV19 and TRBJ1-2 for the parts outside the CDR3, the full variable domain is DGGITQSPKYLFRKEGQNVTLSCEQNLNHDAMYWYRQDPGQGLRLIYYSQIVNDFQKGDIAEGYSVSREKKESFPLTVTSAQKNPTAFYLCASNPLAGEGYTFGSGTRLTVV.

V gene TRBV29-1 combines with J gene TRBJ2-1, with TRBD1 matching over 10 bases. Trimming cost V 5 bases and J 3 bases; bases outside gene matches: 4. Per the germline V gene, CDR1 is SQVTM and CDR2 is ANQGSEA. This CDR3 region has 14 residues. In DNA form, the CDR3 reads TGCAGCGTTATCCGGGACAGGGGCTACAATGAGCAGTTCTTC. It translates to CSVIRDRGYNEQFF.

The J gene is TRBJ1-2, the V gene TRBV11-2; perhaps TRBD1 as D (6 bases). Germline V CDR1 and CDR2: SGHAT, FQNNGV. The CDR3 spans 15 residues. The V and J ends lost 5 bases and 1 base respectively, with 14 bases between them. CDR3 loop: CASSHYRARNYGYTF. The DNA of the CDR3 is TGTGCCAGCAGCCATTACAGGGCCCGTAACTATGGCTACACCTTC. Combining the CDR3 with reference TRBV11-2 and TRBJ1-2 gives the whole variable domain EAGVAQSPRYKIIEKRQSVAFWCNPISGHATLYWYQQILGQGPKLLIQFQNNGVVDDSQLPKDRFSAERLKGVDSTLKIQPAKLEDSAVYLCASSHYRARNYGYTFGSGTRLTVV.

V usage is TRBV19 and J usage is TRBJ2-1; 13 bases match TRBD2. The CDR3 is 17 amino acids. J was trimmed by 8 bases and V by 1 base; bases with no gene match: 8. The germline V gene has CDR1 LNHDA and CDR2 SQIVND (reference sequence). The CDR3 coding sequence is TGTGCCAGTAGTATAGGGCTACTAGCGGGAGGGCCCCATGAGCAGTTCTTC. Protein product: CASSIGLLAGGPHEQFF.

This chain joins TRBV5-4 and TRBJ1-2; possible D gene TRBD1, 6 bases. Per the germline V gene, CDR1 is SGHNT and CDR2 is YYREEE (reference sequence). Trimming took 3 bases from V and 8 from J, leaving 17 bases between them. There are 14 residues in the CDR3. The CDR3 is CASSSRGTIGGYTF. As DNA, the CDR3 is TGTGCCAGCAGCTCTAGGGGGACCATTGGGGGCTACACCTTC.

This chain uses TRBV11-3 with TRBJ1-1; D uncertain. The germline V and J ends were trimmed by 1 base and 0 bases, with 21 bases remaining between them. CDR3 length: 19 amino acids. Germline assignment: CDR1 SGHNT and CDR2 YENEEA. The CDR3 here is CASSLAAHPPLELNTEAFF. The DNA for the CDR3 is TGTGCCAGCAGCTTAGCGGCGCATCCTCCCCTAGAATTGAACACTGAAGCTTTCTTT.

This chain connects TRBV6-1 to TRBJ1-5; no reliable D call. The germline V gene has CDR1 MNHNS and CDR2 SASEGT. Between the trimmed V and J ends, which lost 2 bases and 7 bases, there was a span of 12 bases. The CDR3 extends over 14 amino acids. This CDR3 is CASSELGIGQPQHF. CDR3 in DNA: TGTGCCAGCAGTGAATTGGGGATCGGGCAGCCCCAGCATTTT.

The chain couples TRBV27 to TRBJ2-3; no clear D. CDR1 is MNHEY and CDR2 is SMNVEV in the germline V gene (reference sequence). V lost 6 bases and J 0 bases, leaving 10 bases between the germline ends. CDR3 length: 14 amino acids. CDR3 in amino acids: CASRFLMSTDTQYF. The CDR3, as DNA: TGTGCCAGCAGATTTCTGATGAGCACAGATACGCAGTATTTT.

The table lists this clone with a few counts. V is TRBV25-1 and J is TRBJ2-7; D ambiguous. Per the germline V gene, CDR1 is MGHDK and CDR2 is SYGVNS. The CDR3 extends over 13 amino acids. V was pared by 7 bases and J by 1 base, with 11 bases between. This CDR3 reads CASNGADSYEQYF. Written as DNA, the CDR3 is TGTGCCAGCAACGGCGCGGATTCCTACGAGCAGTACTTC.

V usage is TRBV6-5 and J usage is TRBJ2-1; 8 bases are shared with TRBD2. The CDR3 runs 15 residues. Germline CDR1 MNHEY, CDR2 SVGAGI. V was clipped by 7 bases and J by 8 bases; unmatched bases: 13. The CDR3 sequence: CASNPSGGLGDEQFF. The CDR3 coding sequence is TGTGCCAGCAATCCAAGCGGGGGCCTAGGGGATGAGCAGTTCTTC.

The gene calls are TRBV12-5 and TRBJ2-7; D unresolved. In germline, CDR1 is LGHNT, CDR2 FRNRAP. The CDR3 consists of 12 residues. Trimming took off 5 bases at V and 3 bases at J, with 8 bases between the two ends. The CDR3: CASGPSFYEQYF. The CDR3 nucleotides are TGTGCTAGTGGTCCTTCCTTCTACGAGCAGTACTTC.

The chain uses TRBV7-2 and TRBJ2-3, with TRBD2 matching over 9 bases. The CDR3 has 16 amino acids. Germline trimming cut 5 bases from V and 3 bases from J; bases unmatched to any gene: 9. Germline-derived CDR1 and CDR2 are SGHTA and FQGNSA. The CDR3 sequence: CASSIRAGGRTDTQYF. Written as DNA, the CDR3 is TGTGCCAGCAGCATCAGAGCGGGAGGCAGGACAGATACGCAGTATTTT.

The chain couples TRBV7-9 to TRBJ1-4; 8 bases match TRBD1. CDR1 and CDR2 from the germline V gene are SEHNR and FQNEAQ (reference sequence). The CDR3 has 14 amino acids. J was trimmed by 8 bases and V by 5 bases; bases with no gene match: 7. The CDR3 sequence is CASSQTGADEKLFF. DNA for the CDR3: TGTGCCAGCAGCCAGACAGGGGCTGACGAAAAACTGTTTTTT.